The present TCR delta chain was sequenced within a study of γδ T cells in repeated Plasmodium falciparum infection. Overall study context: Donors were malaria-exposed Malian children or age- and gender-matched Australian children. Over about 600 days, donors received four mosquito-bite P. falciparum NF54 infections. Sampling occurred at baseline, pre-infection for selected infections, and 21 days post-infection.

TCRdb reran clone calling via CATT on the multiplex PCR reads. The table includes tens of thousands of delta-chain clones, 1.7% detected once. Germline V CDR1 and CDR2: TSWWSYY, QGS. This CDR3 comprises 21 residues. Trimming stripped 2 bases from V and 0 bases from J, with 28 bases between. This clone was recorded at least ten times. Bulk repertoires came from Vgamma9/Vdelta2+ or Vdelta2-negative gammadelta T cells flow-sorted from PBMC. The clonotype was recovered from a pool of human donors (malaria-infected and uninfected, not separated). The chain has TRDV1 and TRDJ1, with D hard to call. As TCRdb names no J gene, one was assigned here on the basis of a DNA match to germline. Sequenced: gamma-delta T cells from blood. CDR3 region: CALGEGVRPRGVNPYTDKLIF. CDR3 DNA sequence: TGTGCTCTTGGGGAAGGTGTCCGTCCTCGAGGGGTAAATCCGTACACCGATAAACTCATCTTT.